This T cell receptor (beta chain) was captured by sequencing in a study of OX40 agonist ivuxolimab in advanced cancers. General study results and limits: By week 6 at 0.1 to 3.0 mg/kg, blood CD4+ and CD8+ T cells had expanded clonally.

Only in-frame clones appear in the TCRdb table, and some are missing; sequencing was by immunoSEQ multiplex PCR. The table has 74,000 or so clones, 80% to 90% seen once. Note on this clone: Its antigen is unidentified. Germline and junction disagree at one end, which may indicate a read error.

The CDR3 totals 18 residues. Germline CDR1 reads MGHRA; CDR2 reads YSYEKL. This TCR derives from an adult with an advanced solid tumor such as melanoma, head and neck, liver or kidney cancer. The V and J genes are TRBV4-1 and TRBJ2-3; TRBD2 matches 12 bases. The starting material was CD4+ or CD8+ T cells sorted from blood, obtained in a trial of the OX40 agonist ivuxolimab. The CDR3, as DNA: TGCGCCAGCAGCCAGACCCGGACTAGCGGGGTTAGCACAGATACGCAGTGTTTT. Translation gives CASSQTRTSGVSTDTQCF.